One sample yielded the 3 T cell receptor beta chains listed below, sequenced in a study of PD-L1 blockade in urothelial cancer. Time point meaning: pretreatment peripheral blood. Profiled with immunoSEQ multiplex PCR; TCRdb holds only in-frame clones, not every one. This sample has about 79,000 clones; 85% occur once, and the top ten carry 6.5% to 8%. Sequences were derived from PBMCs, sampled around atezolizumab (anti-PD-L1) treatment. Source of these receptors: a man aged 40-49 years with urothelial cancer.

The chain joins TRBV28 to TRBJ2-2, with TRBD2 matching over 8 bases. The CDR3 is 15 amino acids. J was trimmed by 5 bases and V by 7 bases; bases with no gene match: 9. Germline values: CDR1 MDHEN, CDR2 SYDVKM. The CDR3 spells CASTTAASGTGELFF. The CDR3 DNA reads TGTGCCAGCACCACTGCGGCTAGCGGGACCGGGGAGCTGTTTTTT. The complete variable domain, with remaining parts taken from reference TRBV28 and TRBJ2-2, reads DVKVTQSSRYLVKRTGEKVFLECVQDMDHENMFWYRQDPGLGLRLIYFSYDVKMKEKGDIPEGYSVSREKKERFSLILESASTNQTSMYLCASTTAASGTGELFFGEGSRLTVL.

The genes are TRBV4-2 and TRBJ2-1, with 12 bases matching TRBD2. This CDR3 contains 19 residues. CDR1 is LGHNA and CDR2 is YNFKEQ in the germline V gene. V shed 0 bases and J 3 bases; nucleotides not matched to a gene: 9. The chain's CDR3 is CASSQEGLAGGPYYNEQFF. The CDR3 DNA reads as TGTGCCAGCAGCCAAGAAGGTCTAGCGGGAGGGCCGTACTACAATGAGCAGTTCTTC.

The chain employs TRBV7-2 and TRBJ1-2, with D possibly matching TRBD1 (5 bases). Per the germline V gene, CDR1 is SGHTA and CDR2 is FQGNSA. Trimming removed 7 bases from V and 1 base from J, with 16 bases in between. The CDR3 spans 15 residues. This chain's CDR3 is CASNPGERINYGYTF. CDR3 DNA sequence: TGTGCCAGCAACCCGGGGGAACGGATTAACTATGGCTACACCTTC.